These T cell receptor beta chains were read from a single sample in a study of shared clonotypes between healthy human individuals. Repertoires were generated with immunoSEQ multiplex PCR, while TCRdb's copy carries only in-frame clones and drops some. The table has around 440,000 clones, 77% seen once; the top ten hold about 11%. The sample was PBMCs. The receptors stem from a woman in her thirties or forties in good health. Some clones in this sample may be carry-over from other donors' samples. The CDR3 runs from the conserved cysteine through the conserved F or W. A D gene is named only where the DNA matches it firmly. Clone size is given for some rows only: seen once, a few or many times, or a class if the clone is expanded.

D gene,J gene,clone size,V gene,CDR3 protein,CDR3 DNA
TRBD2,TRBJ2-1,NA,TRBV27,CASSLTSSGRSWNEQFF,TGTGCCAGCAGCCTGACATCTAGCGGGAGAAGTTGGAATGAGCAGTTCTTC
NA,TRBJ1-2,NA,TRBV15,CATSREFGTVYGYTF,TGTGCCACCAGCAGAGAATTTGGGACGGTTTATGGCTACACCTTC
TRBD2,TRBJ2-3,NA,TRBV11-2,CASSTSGRVTDTQYF,TGTGCCAGCAGCACTAGCGGGAGGGTGACAGATACGCAGTATTTT
NA,TRBJ2-7,NA,TRBV5-4,CASSPLTGMEQYF,TGTGCCAGCAGCCCCCTCACAGGCATGGAGCAGTACTTC
TRBD1,TRBJ2-5,NA,TRBV27,CASSPRTGEGTQYF,TGTGCCAGCAGTCCGAGGACAGGGGAAGGGACCCAGTACTTC
NA,TRBJ2-2,NA,TRBV7-9,CASSLGLSTGELFF,TGTGCCAGCAGCTTAGGCCTCTCCACCGGGGAGCTGTTTTTT
TRBD1,TRBJ1-2,NA,TRBV4-3,CASSLGLDRGFGYTF,TGCGCCAGCAGCCTCGGTTTAGACAGGGGTTTTGGCTACACCTTC
NA,TRBJ2-5,NA,TRBV29-1,CSVGSSQETQYF,TGCAGCGTTGGAAGCAGCCAAGAGACCCAGTACTTC
TRBD2,TRBJ2-1,NA,TRBV7-2,CASSTGLAGDNEQFF,TGTGCCAGCAGCACGGGACTAGCGGGAGACAATGAGCAGTTCTTC
TRBD1,TRBJ2-3,NA,TRBV9,CASSKVGQGAFGDTQYF,TGTGCCAGCAGCAAGGTAGGACAGGGGGCATTCGGAGATACGCAGTATTTT
NA,TRBJ1-2,few,TRBV6-5,CASSGQGIPYGYTF,TGTGCCAGCAGTGGTCAGGGAATCCCTTATGGCTACACCTTC
NA,TRBJ2-6,NA,TRBV5-6,CASSLGLGAGANVLTF,TGTGCCAGCAGCTTAGGCCTCGGGGCTGGGGCCAACGTCCTGACTTTC
NA,TRBJ2-1,NA,TRBV19,CASSGTVYNEQFF,TGTGCCAGTAGTGGGACCGTGTACAATGAGCAGTTCTTC
NA,TRBJ1-1,NA,TRBV5-1,CASSWFGMNTEAFF,TGTGCCAGCAGCTGGTTCGGGATGAACACTGAAGCTTTCTTT
TRBD1,TRBJ2-7,NA,TRBV4-2,CASSRTGTLYEQYF,TGTGCCAGCAGCCGGACAGGGACGCTCTACGAGCAGTACTTC
TRBD1,TRBJ2-5,NA,TRBV18,CASSLDRGGETQYF,TGTGCCAGCTCGCTAGACAGGGGAGGAGAGACCCAGTACTTC
TRBD1,TRBJ1-2,NA,TRBV5-5,CASSYRGQGYGYTF,TGTGCCAGCAGCTACCGGGGACAGGGCTATGGCTACACCTTC
TRBD2,TRBJ2-1,once,TRBV5-1,CASSRGLAGGLGNEQFF,TGCGCCAGCAGCAGGGGACTAGCGGGAGGGCTAGGGAATGAGCAGTTCTTC
NA,TRBJ2-7,NA,TRBV2,CASRPDLGPEQYF,TGTGCCAGCAGGCCTGACTTAGGTCCCGAGCAGTACTTC
TRBD1,TRBJ1-5,many,TRBV5-5,CASSLVGGGPQHF,TGTGCCAGCAGCTTGGTAGGGGGCGGGCCCCAGCATTTT
NA,TRBJ1-3,NA,TRBV5-6,CASSSYRLDSGNTIYF,TGTGCCAGCAGCTCCTACCGACTGGACTCTGGAAACACCATATATTTT
TRBD1,TRBJ2-7,once,TRBV5-1,CASSLPGQAREQYF,TGCGCCAGCAGCTTGCCCGGACAGGCGCGCGAGCAGTACTTC
NA,TRBJ2-7,NA,TRBV6-8,CASSYLPTLYEQYF,TGTGCCAGCAGTTACCTTCCGACCCTCTACGAGCAGTACTTC
NA,TRBJ2-7,NA,TRBV4-1,CASNLLAVGEQYF,TGCGCCAGCAACCTTTTAGCGGTGGGCGAGCAGTACTTC
NA,TRBJ2-7,NA,TRBV2,CASSEIGSSYEQYF,TGTGCCAGCAGTGAAATTGGGAGCTCCTACGAGCAGTACTTC
NA,TRBJ2-5,NA,TRBV7-2,CASSPWEVQETQYF,TGTGCCAGCAGCCCCTGGGAGGTGCAAGAGACCCAGTACTTC
NA,TRBJ2-7,once,TRBV6-6,CASSYTPGQLNEQYF,TGTGCCAGCAGTTACACCCCGGGGCAGCTCAACGAGCAGTACTTC
TRBD1,TRBJ1-4,NA,TRBV7-2,CASSWGTGEAEKLFF,TGTGCCAGCAGCTGGGGGACAGGGGAGGCTGAAAAACTGTTTTTT
NA,TRBJ1-2,NA,TRBV7-2,CASSLGGTSNYGYTF,TGTGCCAGCAGCTTAGGAGGGACCTCTAACTATGGCTACACCTTC